The 14 T cell receptor beta chains given below trace back to one sample, sequenced in a study of response to subunit inactivated influenza vaccine. TCRdb ran MiXCR on the RT-PCR reads and lists one entry per CDR3 protein. The data show about 570,000 distinct CDR3 sequences, about 11% seen once. The data also belong to a second study, concerning T cells expressing NK-cell markers. As reported in that work: As the method of synthesis, 5'RACE template switching with UMIs yielded TCR beta cDNA.

Sequencing was performed on PBMCs from blood, taken on the day of vaccination. Receptor source: a man aged 45-65 years who received an inactivated influenza vaccine.

The genes are TRBV24-1 and TRBJ2-1; 11 nucleotides line up with TRBD2. CDR3 size: 20 residues. Germline V lookup: CDR1 KGHDR, CDR2 SFDVKD. V dropped 2 bases and J dropped 1; count of bases not matched to a gene: 12. The DNA for the CDR3 is TGTGCCACCAGTGATTCTGGGGTTAATCTAGCGGGAGGATCCTACAATGAGCAGTTCTTC. It yields the protein CATSDSGVNLAGGSYNEQFF.

There are many counts of this clonotype. The V gene is TRBV7-2, the J gene TRBJ2-3, with D uncertain. The CDR3 is 13 residues long. Germline lookup yields CDR1 SGHTA and CDR2 FQGNSA. V gave up 4 bases and J gave up 5 bases, with 10 bases separating them. CDR3 protein: CASSSGPLDTQYF. DNA of the CDR3: TGTGCCAGCAGCTCAGGACCTTTAGATACGCAGTATTTT.

This chain links TRBV5-6 with TRBJ2-3, with 13 bases aligning to TRBD2. Germline V lookup: CDR1 SGHDT, CDR2 YYEEEE. V dropped 2 bases and J dropped 4; count of bases not matched to a gene: 7. This CDR3 contains 17 residues. CDR3 in DNA: TGTGCCAGCAGCTTATTTACTAGCGGGAGGGCCTCAGATACGCAGTATTTT. This encodes CASSLFTSGRASDTQYF.

This chain joins TRBV2 and TRBJ2-2; 10 positions match TRBD1. This CDR3 is built from 14 residues. The germline CDR1 and CDR2 sequences are SNHLY and FYNNEI. J was trimmed by 6 bases and V by 4 bases; bases with no gene match: 2. The CDR3 reads CASSGQGAAGELFF. The CDR3 nucleotides read TGTGCCAGCAGTGGACAGGGGGCTGCCGGGGAGCTGTTTTTT.

This clonotype was counted only a few times. The chain combines TRBV28 with TRBJ2-3, with 9 bases matching TRBD1. With 5 bases clipped from V and 4 bases from J, the junction kept 10 bases outside the gene matches. The CDR3 has 16 residues. Germline CDR1 is MDHEN and CDR2 is SYDVKM. The CDR3 coding sequence is TGTGCCAGCAGTCCCTCGACAGGGGGTCATGCAGATACGCAGTATTTT. It is translated as CASSPSTGGHADTQYF.

The table lists this clonotype with a few counts. The chain recombines TRBV28 with TRBJ1-3; possibly TRBD1 for D (5 bases). CDR1 and CDR2 (germline): MDHEN, SYDVKM. V lost 8 bases and J lost 2, with 16 bases in between. The CDR3 length is 15 residues. CDR3 protein: CASLLAGQTGNTIYF. In DNA, the CDR3 is TGTGCCAGCCTCCTTGCAGGGCAAACTGGAAACACCATATATTTT.

The gene calls are TRBV4-1 and TRBJ1-5; no reliable D call. V was clipped by 4 bases and J by 6 bases, with 10 bases between them. The CDR3 runs to 13 residues. CDR1 and CDR2 (germline): MGHRA, YSYEKL. CDR3 DNA sequence: TGCGCCAGCAGCCGCGAACCGACTCAGCCCCAGCATTTT. Its protein is CASSREPTQPQHF.

This clonotype was counted between two and nine times. The V call is TRBV6-2 or TRBV6-3, the J call TRBJ2-7; D possibly corresponds to TRBD2 (6 bases). Deletions cut 6 bases from V and 0 bases from J, with 15 bases between. Germline lookup yields CDR1 MNHEY and CDR2 SVGEGT. The CDR3 is made up of 15 amino acids. This CDR3 reads CASSPWDGSSYEQYF. The CDR3 DNA sequence: TGTGCCAGCAGCCCATGGGACGGGAGCTCCTACGAGCAGTACTTC.

The chain uses TRBV20-1 and TRBJ2-1; TRBD1 aligns across 11 bases. The trim removed 1 base at V and 2 bases at J, leaving 1 base unmatched. The CDR3 contains 15 residues. Germline CDR1 and CDR2: DFQATT and SNEGSKA (reference sequence). The CDR3 reads CSARGDRGTYNEQFF. In DNA form, the CDR3 reads TGCAGTGCTAGAGGGGACAGGGGGACCTACAATGAGCAGTTCTTC.

The V gene is TRBV10-3, the J gene TRBJ2-5, with D uncertain. V lost 3 bases to trimming and J lost 5 bases, with 19 bases between them. This CDR3 contains 16 residues. CDR1 and CDR2 from the germline V gene are ENHRY and SYGVKD. The CDR3 nucleotides are TGTGCCATCAGTGAAACTATGTTTAGCTATCAGGAGACCCAGTACTTC. It is translated as CAISETMFSYQETQYF.

The chain is built from TRBV29-1 and TRBJ2-7, with 7 bases matching TRBD1. CDR3 size: 12 residues. Losses at the gene ends were 4 bases for V and 5 bases for J; bases not matched to a gene: 5. In germline, CDR1 is SQVTM, CDR2 ANQGSEA. The CDR3 here is CSVVLGGDEQYF. CDR3 DNA sequence: TGCAGCGTTGTGTTAGGGGGCGACGAGCAGTACTTC.

The chain is built from TRBV10-3 and TRBJ1-4, with TRBD1 matching over 7 bases. This CDR3 contains 15 residues. CDR1 is ENHRY and CDR2 is SYGVKD in the germline V gene. Trimming at V came to 6 bases and at J to 0 bases, leaving 4 bases not matched to a gene. The CDR3 sequence: CAISSGQTTNEKLFF. In DNA form, the CDR3 reads TGTGCCATCAGCTCGGGACAGACAACTAATGAAAAACTGTTTTTT.

This chain uses TRBV5-1 with TRBJ2-1; the match to TRBD2 covers 9 bases. V lost 9 bases to trimming and J lost 6 bases; unmatched junction nucleotides: 4. Per germline, CDR1 SGHRS and CDR2 YFSETQ. This CDR3 has 12 residues. CDR3 in DNA: TGCGCCACCTCGACTAGCGGCAATGAGCAGTTCTTC. Protein product: CATSTSGNEQFF.

The V and J genes are TRBV4-3 and TRBJ2-1, with D possibly being TRBD2 (6 bases). Germline assignment: CDR1 LGHNA and CDR2 YSLEER. The CDR3 is made up of 15 amino acids. With 1 base removed from V and 5 bases from J, the gap between germline ends came to 12 bases. Written as DNA, the CDR3 is TGCGCCAGCAGCCAAGTATCTACTAGCCACAATGAGCAGTTCTTC. Protein: CASSQVSTSHNEQFF.